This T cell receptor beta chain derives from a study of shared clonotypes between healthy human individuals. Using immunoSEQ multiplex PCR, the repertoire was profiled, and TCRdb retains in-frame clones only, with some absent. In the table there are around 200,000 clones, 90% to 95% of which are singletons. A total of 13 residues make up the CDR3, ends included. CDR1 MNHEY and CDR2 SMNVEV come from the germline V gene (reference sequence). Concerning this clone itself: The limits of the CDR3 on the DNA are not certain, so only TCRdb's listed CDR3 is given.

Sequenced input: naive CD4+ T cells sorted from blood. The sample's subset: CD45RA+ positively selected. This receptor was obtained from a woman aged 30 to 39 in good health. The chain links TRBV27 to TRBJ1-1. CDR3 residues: CASSLSVGRGAFF.